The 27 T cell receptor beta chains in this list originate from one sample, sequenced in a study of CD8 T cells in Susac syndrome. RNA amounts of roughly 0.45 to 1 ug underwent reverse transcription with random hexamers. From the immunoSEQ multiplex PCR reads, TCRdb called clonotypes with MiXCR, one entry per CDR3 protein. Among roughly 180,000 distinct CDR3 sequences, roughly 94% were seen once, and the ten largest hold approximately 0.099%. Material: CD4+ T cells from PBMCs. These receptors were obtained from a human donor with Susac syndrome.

The CDR3 DNA is TGCGCCAGCAGACCGGGATCTCATAATTCACCCCTCCACTTT. This sequence encodes CASRPGSHNSPLHF. This rearrangement joins TRBV5-1 to TRBJ1-6; D uncertain. The CDR3 sequence is 14 residues long. Germline-derived CDR1 and CDR2 are SGHRS and YFSETQ. V was trimmed by 5 bases and J by 5 bases, leaving 11 bases between them.

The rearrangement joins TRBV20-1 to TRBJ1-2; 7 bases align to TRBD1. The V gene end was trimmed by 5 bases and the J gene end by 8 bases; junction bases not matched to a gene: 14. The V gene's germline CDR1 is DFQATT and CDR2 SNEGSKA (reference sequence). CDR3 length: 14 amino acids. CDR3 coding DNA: TGCAGTGCTGTCCAGACAGGGCCACTGGAAGGCTACACCTTC. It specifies CSAVQTGPLEGYTF.

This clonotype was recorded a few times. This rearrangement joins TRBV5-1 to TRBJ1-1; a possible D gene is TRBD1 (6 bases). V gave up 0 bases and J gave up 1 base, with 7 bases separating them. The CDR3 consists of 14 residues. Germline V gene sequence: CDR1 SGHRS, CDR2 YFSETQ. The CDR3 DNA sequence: TGCGCCAGCAGCTTGGTGGGACAGAACACTGAAGCTTTCTTT. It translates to CASSLVGQNTEAFF. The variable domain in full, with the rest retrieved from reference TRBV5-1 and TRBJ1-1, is KAGVTQTPRYLIKTRGQQVTLSCSPISGHRSVSWYQQTPGQGLQFLFEYFSETQRNKGNFPGRFSGRQFSNSRSEMNVSTLELGDSALYLCASSLVGQNTEAFFGQGTRLTVV.

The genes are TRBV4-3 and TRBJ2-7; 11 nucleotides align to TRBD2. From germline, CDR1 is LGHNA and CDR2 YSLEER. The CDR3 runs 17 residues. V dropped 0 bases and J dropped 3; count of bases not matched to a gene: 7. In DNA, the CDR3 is TGCGCCAGCAGCCAAGAAGCCCTAGCGGGAGGTATCTACGAGCAGTACTTC. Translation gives CASSQEALAGGIYEQYF.

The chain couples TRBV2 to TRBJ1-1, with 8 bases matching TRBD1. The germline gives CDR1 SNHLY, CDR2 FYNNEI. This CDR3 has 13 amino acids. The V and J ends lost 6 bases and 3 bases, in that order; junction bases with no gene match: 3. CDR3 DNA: TGTGCCAGCAGCGGACAGGGACACACTGAAGCTTTCTTT. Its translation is CASSGQGHTEAFF.

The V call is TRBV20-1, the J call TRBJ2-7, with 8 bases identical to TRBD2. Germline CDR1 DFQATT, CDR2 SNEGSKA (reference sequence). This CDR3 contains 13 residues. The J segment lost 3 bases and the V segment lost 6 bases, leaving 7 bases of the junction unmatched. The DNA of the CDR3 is TGCAGTGCCAAACTAGCGGCAAACTACGAGCAGTACTTC. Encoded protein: CSAKLAANYEQYF.

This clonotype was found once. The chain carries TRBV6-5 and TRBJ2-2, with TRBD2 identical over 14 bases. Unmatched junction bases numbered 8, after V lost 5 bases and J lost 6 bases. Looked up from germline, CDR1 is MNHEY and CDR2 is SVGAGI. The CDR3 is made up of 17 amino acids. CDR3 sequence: CASSNPTSGRVAGELFF. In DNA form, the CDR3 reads TGTGCCAGCAGTAACCCGACTAGCGGGAGGGTAGCCGGGGAGCTGTTTTTT.

The CDR3 bases are TGTGCCAGCAGTCTCAGCGGGAGTAGGTACGAGCAGTACTTC. Encoded protein: CASSLSGSRYEQYF. The chain combines TRBV28 with TRBJ2-7, with 8 bases identical to TRBD2. This CDR3 contains 14 residues. Germline-derived CDR1 and CDR2 are MDHEN and SYDVKM. The J segment lost 4 bases and the V segment lost 5 bases, leaving 7 bases of the junction unmatched.

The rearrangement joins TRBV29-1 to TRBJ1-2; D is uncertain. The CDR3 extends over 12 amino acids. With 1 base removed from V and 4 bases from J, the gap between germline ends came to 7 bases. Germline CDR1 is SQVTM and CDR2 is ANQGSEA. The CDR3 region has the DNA TGCAGCGTTGAAGGTTCCCCCTATGGCTACACCTTC. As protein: CSVEGSPYGYTF.

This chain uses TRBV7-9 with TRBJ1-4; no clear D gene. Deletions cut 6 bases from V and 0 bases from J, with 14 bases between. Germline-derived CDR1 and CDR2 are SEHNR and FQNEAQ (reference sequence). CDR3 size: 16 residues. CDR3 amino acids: CASRFSAGATNEKLFF. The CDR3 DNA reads TGTGCCAGCAGGTTTTCAGCAGGAGCAACTAATGAAAAACTGTTTTTT.

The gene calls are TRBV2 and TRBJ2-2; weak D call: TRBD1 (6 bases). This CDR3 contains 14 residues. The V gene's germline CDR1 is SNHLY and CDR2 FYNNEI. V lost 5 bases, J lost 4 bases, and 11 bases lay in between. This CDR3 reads CASSRQGGTGELFF. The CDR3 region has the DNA TGTGCCAGCAGTCGACAAGGGGGCACCGGGGAGCTGTTTTTT.

In DNA form, the CDR3 reads TGTGCCAGCACCTCAAATGAAAAACTGTTTTTT. As protein: CASTSNEKLFF. This sequence joins TRBV3-1 and TRBJ1-4; D gene unclear. This CDR3 is 11 amino acids long. V was trimmed by 7 bases and J by 5 bases, leaving 5 bases between them. The V gene's germline CDR1 is LGHDT and CDR2 YNNKEL (reference sequence).

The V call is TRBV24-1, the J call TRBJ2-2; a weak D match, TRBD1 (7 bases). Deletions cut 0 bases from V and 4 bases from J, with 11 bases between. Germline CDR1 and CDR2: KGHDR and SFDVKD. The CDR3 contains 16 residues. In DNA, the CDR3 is TGTGCCACCAGTGATTTGGGAGGGGGCGGCACCGGGGAGCTGTTTTTT. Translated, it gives CATSDLGGGGTGELFF.

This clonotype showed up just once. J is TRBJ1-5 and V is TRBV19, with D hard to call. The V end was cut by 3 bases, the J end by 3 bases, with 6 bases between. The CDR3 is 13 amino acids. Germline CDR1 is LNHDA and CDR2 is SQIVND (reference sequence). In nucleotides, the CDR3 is TGTGCCAGTAGTATGACACACAATCAGCCCCAGCATTTT. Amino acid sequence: CASSMTHNQPQHF.

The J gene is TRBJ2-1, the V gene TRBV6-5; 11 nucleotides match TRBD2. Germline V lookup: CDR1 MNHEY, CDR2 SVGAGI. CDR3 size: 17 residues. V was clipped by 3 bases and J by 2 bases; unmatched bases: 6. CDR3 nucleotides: TGTGCCAGCAGTTATTCTCTAGCGGGGGGCCCCTACAATGAGCAGTTCTTC. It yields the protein CASSYSLAGGPYNEQFF.

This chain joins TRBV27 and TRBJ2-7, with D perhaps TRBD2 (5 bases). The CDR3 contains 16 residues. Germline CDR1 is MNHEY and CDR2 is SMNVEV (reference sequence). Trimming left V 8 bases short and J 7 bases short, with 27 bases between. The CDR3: CASQRTAITGVREQYF. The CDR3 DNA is TGTGCCAGCCAGCGGACTGCGATTACGGGCGTGAGGGAGCAGTACTTC.

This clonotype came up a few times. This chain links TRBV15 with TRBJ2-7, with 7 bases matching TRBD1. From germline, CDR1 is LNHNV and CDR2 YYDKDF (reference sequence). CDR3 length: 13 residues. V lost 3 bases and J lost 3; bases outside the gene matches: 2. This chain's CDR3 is CATSRDRLYEQYF. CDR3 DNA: TGTGCCACCAGCAGGGACAGGCTCTACGAGCAGTACTTC.

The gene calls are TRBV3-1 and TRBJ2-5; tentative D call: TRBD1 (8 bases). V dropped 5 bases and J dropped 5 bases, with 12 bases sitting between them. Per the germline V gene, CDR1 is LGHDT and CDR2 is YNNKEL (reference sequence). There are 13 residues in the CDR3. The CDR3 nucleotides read TGTGCCAGCAGCGACAGGGGAGGGGAGACCCAGTACTTC. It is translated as CASSDRGGETQYF.

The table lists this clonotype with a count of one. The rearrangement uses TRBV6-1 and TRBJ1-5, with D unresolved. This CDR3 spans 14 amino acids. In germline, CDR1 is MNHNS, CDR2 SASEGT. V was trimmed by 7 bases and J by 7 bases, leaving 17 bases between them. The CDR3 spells CASTRGEGGQPQHF. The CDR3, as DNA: TGTGCCAGCACCCGAGGCGAGGGCGGGCAGCCCCAGCATTTT.

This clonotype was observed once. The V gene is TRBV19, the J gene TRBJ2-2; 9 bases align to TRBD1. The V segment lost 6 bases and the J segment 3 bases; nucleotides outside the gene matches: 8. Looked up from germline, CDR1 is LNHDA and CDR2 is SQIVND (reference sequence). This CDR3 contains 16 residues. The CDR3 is CASRPEGQGYTGELFF. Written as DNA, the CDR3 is TGTGCCAGTAGACCCGAGGGACAGGGCTACACCGGGGAGCTGTTTTTT.

DNA of the CDR3: TGCGCCAGCAGCTTTTCGGGGAGTGAAAAACTGTTTTTT. This encodes CASSFSGSEKLFF. This rearrangement joins TRBV5-1 to TRBJ1-4; D uncertain. The CDR3 runs 13 residues. The V and J ends lost 2 bases and 7 bases respectively, with 9 bases between them. The germline V gene has CDR1 SGHRS and CDR2 YFSETQ.

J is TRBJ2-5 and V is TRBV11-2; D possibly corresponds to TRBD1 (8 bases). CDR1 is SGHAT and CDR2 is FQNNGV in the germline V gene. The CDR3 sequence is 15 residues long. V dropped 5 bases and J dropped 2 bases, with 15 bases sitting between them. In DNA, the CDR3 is TGTGCCAGCAGCGGGGAGGGGACAGGACAAGAGACCCAGTACTTC. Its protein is CASSGEGTGQETQYF.

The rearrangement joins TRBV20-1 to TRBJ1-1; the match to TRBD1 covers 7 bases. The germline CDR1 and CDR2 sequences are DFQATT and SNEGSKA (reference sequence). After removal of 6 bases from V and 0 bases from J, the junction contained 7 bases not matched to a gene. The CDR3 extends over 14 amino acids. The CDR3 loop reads CSATRDRLNTEAFF. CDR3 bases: TGCAGTGCCACCCGGGACAGATTGAACACTGAAGCTTTCTTT.

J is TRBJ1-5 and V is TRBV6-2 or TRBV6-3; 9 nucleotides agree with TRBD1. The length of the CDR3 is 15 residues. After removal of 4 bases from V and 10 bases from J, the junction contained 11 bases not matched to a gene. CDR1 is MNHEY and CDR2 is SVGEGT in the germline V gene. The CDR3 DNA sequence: TGTGCCAGCAGTTCCGTCGATCGACAGGGGGGTCCCCAGCATTTT. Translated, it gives CASSSVDRQGGPQHF.

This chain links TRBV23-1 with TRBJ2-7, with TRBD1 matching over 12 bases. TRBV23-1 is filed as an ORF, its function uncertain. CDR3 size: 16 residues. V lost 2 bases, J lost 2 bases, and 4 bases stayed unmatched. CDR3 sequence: CASSQPGQGATYEQYF. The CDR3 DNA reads TGCGCCAGCAGTCAACCGGGACAGGGGGCGACCTACGAGCAGTACTTC.

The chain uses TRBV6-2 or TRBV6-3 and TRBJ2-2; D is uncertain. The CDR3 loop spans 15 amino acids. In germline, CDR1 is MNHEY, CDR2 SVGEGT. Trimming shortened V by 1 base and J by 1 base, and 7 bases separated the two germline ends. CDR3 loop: CASSYLRGNTGELFF. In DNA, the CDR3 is TGTGCCAGCAGTTACTTGCGAGGGAACACCGGGGAGCTGTTTTTT.

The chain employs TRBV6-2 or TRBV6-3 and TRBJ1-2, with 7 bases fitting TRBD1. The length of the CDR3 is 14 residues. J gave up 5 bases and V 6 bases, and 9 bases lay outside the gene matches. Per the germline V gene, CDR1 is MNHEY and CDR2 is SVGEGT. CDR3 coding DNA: TGTGCCAGCAGGCCTACAGGGGCTCGGTATGGCTACACCTTC. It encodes CASRPTGARYGYTF.